This T cell receptor (beta chain) was captured in a study of identical twins. This clonotype was counted at least ten times. This CDR3 region has 13 residues. V lost 4 bases and J lost 4, with 9 bases in between. CDR1 and CDR2 from the germline V gene are SGHKS and YYEKEE (reference sequence). TCRdb itself ran the 5' RACE reads through MiXCR, one entry per CDR3 protein. Of fewer than 650,000 distinct CDR3 sequences in the sample, roughly 6.6% are singletons; the top ten hold roughly 1.6%. These records were also assigned to another study, of yellow fever vaccine responses in identical twins.

The chain links TRBV5-5 to TRBJ2-1, with no clear D. Sequencing input: PBMCs. The sequence came from a woman younger than 35 in good health. This CDR3 reads CASSIGPYNEQFF. The DNA of the CDR3 is TGTGCCAGCAGCATCGGACCATACAATGAGCAGTTCTTC.